The present T cell receptor (beta chain) was sequenced within a study of blood T cell repertoires in COVID-19. Overall study: Sites across the United States, Italy and Spain contributed samples from acute and convalescent COVID-19. T cells, B-cell-depleted T cells, or PBMCs provided the cDNA or gDNA that served as material.

Seattle participants joined during active infection and were tracked over time. Per germline, CDR1 SGHVS and CDR2 FQNEAQ. The CDR3 has 14 amino acids. V lost 5 bases and J lost 1; bases outside the gene matches: 1. How the authors handled the data: Quantification of nucleated cells was approximated via reference gene primer amplification. Generated by immunoSEQ multiplex PCR, the TCRdb table keeps only in-frame clones and is missing some. V, J and clone size derive from that table, while D and trimming were established from the DNA sequence. There are around 46,000 clones in the sample; around 87% occur only once, and 2.1% lies in the top ten.

The specimen was peripheral blood. J is TRBJ2-2 and V is TRBV7-8; 7 bases agree with TRBD2. This clonotype originated in a woman over 75 with COVID-19, enrolled during active disease. The CDR3 loop is CASSPSGNTGELFF. The CDR3 bases are TGTGCCAGCAGCCCTAGCGGGAACACCGGGGAGCTGTTTTTT.